This T cell receptor beta chain was sequenced during a study of cytomegalovirus exposure and HLA in healthy donors. Study-level results: It was reportedly the case that the classifier diagnosed cytomegalovirus status with high specificity and sensitivity. Per published accounts, TCR beta sequences correctly predicted the HLA-A and HLA-B alleles of most subjects.

In the case of this clone: Its antigen is unidentified.

The CDR3 length is 12 residues. V lost 7 bases and J lost 3, with 12 bases in between. Per the germline V gene, CDR1 is SQVTM and CDR2 is ANQGSEA. The primer mix had 60 Vbeta and 13 Jbeta primers. Only in-frame clones appear in the TCRdb table, and some are missing; sequencing was by immunoSEQ multiplex PCR. The table shows about 150,000 clones, with about 10% occurring only once. This receptor was identified in a woman aged 40-49 years in good health and CMV-seropositive. Input material: PBMCs. The chain has TRBV29-1 and TRBJ2-5, with D possibly TRBD2 on 5 matching bases. CDR3 sequence: CSATLGKETQYF. The DNA of the CDR3 is TGCAGCGCCACACTAGGAAAAGAGACCCAGTACTTC.